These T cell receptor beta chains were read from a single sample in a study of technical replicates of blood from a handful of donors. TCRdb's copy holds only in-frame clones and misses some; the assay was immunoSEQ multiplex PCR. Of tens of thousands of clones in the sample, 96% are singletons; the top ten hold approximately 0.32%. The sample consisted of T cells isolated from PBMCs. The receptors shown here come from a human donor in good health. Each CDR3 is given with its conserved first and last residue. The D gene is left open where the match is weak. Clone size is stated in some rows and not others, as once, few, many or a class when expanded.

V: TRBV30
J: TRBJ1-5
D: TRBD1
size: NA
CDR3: CAWNGQGFRGNQPQHF
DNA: TGTGCCTGGAACGGACAGGGCTTTAGAGGCAATCAGCCCCAGCATTTT

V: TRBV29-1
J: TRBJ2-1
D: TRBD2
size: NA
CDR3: CSGASGRGINEQFF
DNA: TGCAGCGGGGCTAGCGGGAGGGGTATCAATGAGCAGTTCTTC

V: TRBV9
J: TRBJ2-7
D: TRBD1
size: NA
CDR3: CASSGGTASSYEQYF
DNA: TGTGCCAGCAGCGGAGGGACAGCGTCTTCCTACGAGCAGTACTTC

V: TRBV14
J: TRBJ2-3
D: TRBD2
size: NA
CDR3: CASSPGLARAGDTQYF
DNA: TGTGCCAGCAGTCCCGGACTAGCGAGAGCAGGAGATACGCAGTATTTT

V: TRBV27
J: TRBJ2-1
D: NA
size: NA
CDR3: CASTPRPGFYQFF
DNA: TGTGCCAGCACCCCCCGACCAGGCTTTTATCAGTTCTTC

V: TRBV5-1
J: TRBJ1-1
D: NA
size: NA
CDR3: CASSFQGATEAFF
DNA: TGCGCCAGCAGCTTTCAGGGTGCCACTGAAGCTTTCTTT

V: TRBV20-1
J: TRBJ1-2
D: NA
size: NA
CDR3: CSARVEGGYTF
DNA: TGCAGTGCTAGAGTGGAGGGTGGCTACACCTTC

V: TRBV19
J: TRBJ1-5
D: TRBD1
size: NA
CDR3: CASSPTGEAQPQHF
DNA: TGTGCCAGTAGTCCTACAGGGGAAGCTCAGCCCCAGCATTTT

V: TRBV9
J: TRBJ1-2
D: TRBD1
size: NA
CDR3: CASSLQGSHGYTF
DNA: TGTGCCAGCAGCTTACAGGGGAGCCATGGCTACACCTTC

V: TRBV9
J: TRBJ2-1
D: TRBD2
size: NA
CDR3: CASSYPRGSASYNEQFF
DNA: TGTGCCAGCAGCTACCCTCGCGGGAGCGCCTCCTACAATGAGCAGTTCTTC

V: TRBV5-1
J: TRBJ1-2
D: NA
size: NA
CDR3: CASSLDGVNYGYTF
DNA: TGCGCCAGCAGCTTGGATGGAGTCAACTATGGCTACACCTTC

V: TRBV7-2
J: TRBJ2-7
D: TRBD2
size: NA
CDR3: CASSLRAGGTYEQYF
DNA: TGTGCCAGCAGCTTAAGGGCGGGAGGTACCTACGAGCAGTACTTC

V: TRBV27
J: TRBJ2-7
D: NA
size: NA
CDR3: CASSYTGVIGEQYF
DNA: TGTGCCAGCAGTTATACCGGTGTTATCGGCGAGCAGTACTTC

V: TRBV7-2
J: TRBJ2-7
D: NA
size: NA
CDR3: CASSSATGTPYEQYF
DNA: TGTGCCAGCAGCTCCGCCACCGGGACACCCTACGAGCAGTACTTC

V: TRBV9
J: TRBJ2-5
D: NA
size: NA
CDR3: CASSVVSGLEETQYF
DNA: TGTGCCAGCAGCGTAGTTTCAGGCCTGGAAGAGACCCAGTACTTC

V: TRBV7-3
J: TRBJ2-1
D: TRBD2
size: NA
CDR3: CASSLAGGGSYNEQFF
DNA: TGTGCCAGCAGCTTAGCGGGGGGCGGCTCCTACAATGAGCAGTTCTTC

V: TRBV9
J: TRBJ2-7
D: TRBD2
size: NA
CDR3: CASSVGTSGRYEQYF
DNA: TGTGCCAGCAGCGTAGGGACTAGCGGGAGGTACGAGCAGTACTTC

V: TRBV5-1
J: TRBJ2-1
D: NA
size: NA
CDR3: CASSHGIHEAYNEQFF
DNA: TGCGCCAGCAGCCACGGGATTCACGAAGCCTACAATGAGCAGTTCTTC

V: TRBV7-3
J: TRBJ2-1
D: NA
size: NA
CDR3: CASSLSGKNGEQFF
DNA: TGTGCCAGCAGCTTAAGCGGGAAGAACGGTGAGCAGTTCTTC

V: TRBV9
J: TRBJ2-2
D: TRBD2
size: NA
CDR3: CASSDPSGITGELFF
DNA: TGTGCCAGCAGCGATCCTAGCGGGATCACCGGGGAGCTGTTTTTT

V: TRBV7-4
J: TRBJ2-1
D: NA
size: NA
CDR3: CASTPQGCSYNEQFF
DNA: TGTGCCAGCACCCCACAGGGATGCTCCTACAATGAGCAGTTCTTC

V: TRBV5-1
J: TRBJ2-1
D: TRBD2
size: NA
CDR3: CASSLLAGDSNEQFF
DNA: TGCGCCAGCAGCTTGCTAGCGGGGGACTCCAATGAGCAGTTCTTC

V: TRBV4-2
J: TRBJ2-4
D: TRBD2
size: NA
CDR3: CASRNLLAGRGGAKNIQYF
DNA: TGTGCCAGCAGAAACTTACTAGCGGGGCGGGGTGGAGCCAAAAACATTCAGTACTTC

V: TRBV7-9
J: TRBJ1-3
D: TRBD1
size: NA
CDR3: CASSSGTGGSGNTIYF
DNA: TGTGCCAGCAGCTCCGGGACAGGGGGCAGTGGAAACACCATATATTTT

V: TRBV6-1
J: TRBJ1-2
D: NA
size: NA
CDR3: CASSDVNYGYTF
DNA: TGTGCCAGCAGTGACGTAAACTATGGCTACACCTTC

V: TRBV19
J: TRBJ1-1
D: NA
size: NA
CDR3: CASSEVGRGRETEAFF
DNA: TGTGCCAGTAGCGAAGTCGGGAGGGGAAGGGAAACTGAAGCTTTCTTT

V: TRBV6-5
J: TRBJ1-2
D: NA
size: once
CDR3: CASSYGGGGVGYTF
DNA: TGTGCCAGCAGTTACGGGGGGGGAGGTGTTGGCTACACCTTC

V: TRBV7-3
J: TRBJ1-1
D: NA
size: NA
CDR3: CASRRTENTEAFF
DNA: TGTGCCAGCAGACGTACAGAGAACACTGAAGCTTTCTTT

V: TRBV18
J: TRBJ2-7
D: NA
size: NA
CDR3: CASSPQGKTYEQYF
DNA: TGTGCCAGCTCACCACAGGGGAAAACCTACGAGCAGTACTTC

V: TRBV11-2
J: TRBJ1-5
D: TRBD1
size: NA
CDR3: CASSFIGGPDQPQHF
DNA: TGTGCCAGCAGCTTTATAGGGGGCCCCGATCAGCCCCAGCATTTT

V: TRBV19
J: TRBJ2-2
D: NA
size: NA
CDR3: CASSPSNTGELFF
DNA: TGTGCCAGTAGCCCCTCGAACACCGGGGAGCTGTTTTTT

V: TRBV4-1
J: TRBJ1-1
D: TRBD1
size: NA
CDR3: CASSPGQMNTEAFF
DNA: TGCGCCAGCAGCCCGGGACAGATGAACACTGAAGCTTTCTTT

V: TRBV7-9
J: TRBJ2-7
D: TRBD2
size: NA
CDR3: CASSLTSGSFYEQYF
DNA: TGTGCCAGCAGCCTCACTAGCGGGAGTTTCTACGAGCAGTACTTC

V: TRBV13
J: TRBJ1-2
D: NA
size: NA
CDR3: CASSETVDPNYGYTF
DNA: TGTGCCAGCAGCGAGACAGTAGACCCTAACTATGGCTACACCTTC

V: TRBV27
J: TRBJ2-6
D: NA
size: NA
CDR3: CASSGPLRTASSLSGANVLTF
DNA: TGTGCCAGCAGCGGACCCCTTCGGACAGCCTCCTCTCTCTCTGGGGCCAACGTCCTGACTTTC

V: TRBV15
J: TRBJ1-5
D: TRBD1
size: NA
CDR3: CATSRDIGDRGPYSNQPQHF
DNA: TGTGCCACCAGCAGAGATATAGGGGACAGGGGGCCTTATAGCAATCAGCCCCAGCATTTT

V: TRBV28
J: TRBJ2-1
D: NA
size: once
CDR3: CASSPPRAGNNEQFF
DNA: TGTGCCAGCAGTCCCCCGAGGGCGGGGAACAATGAGCAGTTCTTC

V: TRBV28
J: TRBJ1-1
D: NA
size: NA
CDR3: CASSPHPDRYTEAFF
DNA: TGTGCCAGCAGTCCCCACCCCGACAGGTACACTGAAGCTTTCTTT

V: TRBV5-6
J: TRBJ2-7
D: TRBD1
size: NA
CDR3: CASSLEQGLPYEQYF
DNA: TGTGCCAGCAGCTTGGAACAGGGGTTACCCTACGAGCAGTACTTC

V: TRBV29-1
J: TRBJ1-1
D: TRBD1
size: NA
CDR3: CSAIKGQMNTEAFF
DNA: TGCAGCGCGATTAAGGGACAGATGAACACTGAAGCTTTCTTT

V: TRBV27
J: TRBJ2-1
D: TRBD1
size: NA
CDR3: CASSLGQGAYNEQFF
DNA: TGTGCCAGCAGTCTAGGACAGGGGGCGTACAATGAGCAGTTCTTC

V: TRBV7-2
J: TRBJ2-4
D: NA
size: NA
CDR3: CASSLAGGLAKNIQYF
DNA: TGTGCCAGCAGCTTAGCTGGGGGACTAGCCAAAAACATTCAGTACTTC

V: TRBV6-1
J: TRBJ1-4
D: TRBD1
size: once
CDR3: CASFISGGGNEKLFF
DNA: TGTGCCAGCTTTATTTCAGGGGGTGGTAATGAAAAACTGTTTTTT

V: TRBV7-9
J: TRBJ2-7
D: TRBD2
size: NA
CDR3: CASRAGAGGDQYF
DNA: TGTGCCAGCAGGGCTGGAGCGGGAGGGGACCAGTACTTC

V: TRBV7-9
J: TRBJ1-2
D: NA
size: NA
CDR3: CASSPRREAYGYTF
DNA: TGTGCCAGCAGCCCCCGCCGAGAGGCTTATGGCTACACCTTC

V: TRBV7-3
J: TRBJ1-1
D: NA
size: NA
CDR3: CASSLKGLNTEAFF
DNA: TGTGCCAGCAGCTTAAAGGGGCTGAACACTGAAGCTTTCTTT

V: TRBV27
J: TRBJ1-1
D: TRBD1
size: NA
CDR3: CASSLSGTGTGTNTEAFF
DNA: TGTGCCAGCAGTTTATCGGGAACCGGGACAGGAACGAACACTGAAGCTTTCTTT